Presented here are 7 T cell receptor beta chains from one specimen sequenced in a study of blood T cell repertoires in COVID-19. Clones were sequenced by immunoSEQ multiplex PCR, and TCRdb holds only the in-frame ones, with some missing. The repertoire includes fewer than 600,000 clones, about 91% of them detected once, and roughly 0.9% sits in the top ten. Input material: peripheral blood. These receptors were taken from a man aged 18 to 30 with COVID-19, enrolled during active disease.

The chain carries TRBV12-5 and TRBJ2-1, with TRBD2 as a possible D gene (5 bases). The V and J ends lost 3 bases and 6 bases respectively, with 9 bases between them. The CDR3 is 13 residues long. CDR1 is LGHNT and CDR2 is FRNRAP in the germline V gene. The CDR3: CASGFPGFNEQFF. CDR3 DNA sequence: TGTGCTAGTGGTTTTCCGGGATTCAATGAGCAGTTCTTC.

The chain carries TRBV19 and TRBJ2-7; 8 positions agree with TRBD1. V was pared by 5 bases and J by 2 bases, with 8 bases of the junction left unmatched. Per the germline V gene, CDR1 is LNHDA and CDR2 is SQIVND (reference sequence). The CDR3 is 15 residues long. CDR3 sequence: CASSQGTGITYEQYF. The CDR3 coding sequence is TGTGCCAGTAGTCAAGGGACAGGTATTACCTACGAGCAGTACTTC.

The chain carries TRBV5-1 and TRBJ2-3; 9 bases agree with TRBD1. CDR1 is SGHRS, CDR2 YFSETQ, per germline. The length of the CDR3 is 16 residues. Trimming removed 1 base from V and 4 bases from J; junction bases left unmatched: 7. The CDR3 region is CASSLKGQGGSDTQYF. Written as DNA, the CDR3 is TGCGCCAGCAGCTTGAAGGGACAGGGAGGGTCAGATACGCAGTATTTT.

The rearrangement links TRBV10-2 to TRBJ2-1; TRBD1 matches at 11 bases. The trim removed 6 bases at V and 4 bases at J, leaving 2 bases unmatched. CDR1 is WSHSY, CDR2 SAAADI, per germline. This CDR3 is built from 14 residues. CDR3 residues: CASRGTGGYNEQFF. The CDR3 DNA reads TGCGCCAGCAGAGGGACAGGGGGATACAATGAGCAGTTCTTC.

Worth noting for this clone: Mismatch with germline at one junction end may stem from a read error. This chain links TRBV2 with TRBJ2-7, with TRBD1 as a possible D gene (6 bases). Germline CDR1 and CDR2: SNHLY and FYNNEI. The CDR3 sequence is 13 residues long. CDR3: CASREGQPYEQYF. CDR3 bases: TGTGCCAGCAGGGAAGGACAGCCCTACGAGCAGTACTTC. Full variable domain (rest looked up from reference TRBV2 and TRBJ2-7): EPEVTQTPSHQVTQMGQEVILRCVPISNHLYFYWYRQILGQKVEFLVSFYNNEISEKSEIFDDQFSVERPDGSNFTLKIRSTKLEDSAMYFCASREGQPYEQYFGPGTRLTVT.

The rearrangement uses TRBV3-1 (or the pseudogene TRBV3-2) and TRBJ2-5, with D possibly being TRBD1 (5 bases). Per germline, CDR1 LGHDT and CDR2 YNNKEL (reference sequence). This CDR3 is built from 13 residues. The V gene lost 5 bases and the J gene lost 8 bases, with 15 bases spanning the gap. For the CDR3, the DNA is TGTGCCAGCAGCACCCAGGGTGGGGAAACCCAGTACTTC. As protein: CASSTQGGETQYF.

The chain carries TRBV6-5 and TRBJ1-3, with a weak D call TRBD1 (5 bases). Looked up from germline, CDR1 is MNHEY and CDR2 is SVGAGI. Deletions cut 4 bases from V and 0 bases from J, with 10 bases between. The CDR3 contains 15 residues. This chain's CDR3 is CASSFTGFSGNTIYF. DNA of the CDR3: TGTGCCAGCAGTTTCACAGGCTTCTCTGGAAACACCATATATTTT.